Here is one T cell receptor beta chain with its context. The junction differs from germline at one of its ends, possibly a read error. TCRbeta libraries were built with three rounds of nested PCR, modified from ARM-PCR. TCRdb passed the multiplex PCR reads through MiXCR, listing each CDR3 protein once. The top ten hold approximately 12% of the sample, which has about 82,000 distinct CDR3 sequences, under 80% seen once. This sample's RNA came from whole unsorted tissue. This record comes from a study of tumor and adjacent non-tumor tissue in lung cancer. Germline assignment: CDR1 MGHRA and CDR2 YSYEKL. The CDR3 totals 18 residues.

Source material: lung tumor tissue. This chain uses TRBV4-1 with TRBJ2-3, with D tentatively TRBD2 (6 bases). The source of this sequence is a woman aged 45-65 years with non-small cell lung cancer. In DNA form, the CDR3 reads TGCGCCAGCAGCCGAGTGCCGGGAGACGCTACTAGCACAGATACACAGTATTTT. It codes for CASSRVPGDATSTDTQYF.